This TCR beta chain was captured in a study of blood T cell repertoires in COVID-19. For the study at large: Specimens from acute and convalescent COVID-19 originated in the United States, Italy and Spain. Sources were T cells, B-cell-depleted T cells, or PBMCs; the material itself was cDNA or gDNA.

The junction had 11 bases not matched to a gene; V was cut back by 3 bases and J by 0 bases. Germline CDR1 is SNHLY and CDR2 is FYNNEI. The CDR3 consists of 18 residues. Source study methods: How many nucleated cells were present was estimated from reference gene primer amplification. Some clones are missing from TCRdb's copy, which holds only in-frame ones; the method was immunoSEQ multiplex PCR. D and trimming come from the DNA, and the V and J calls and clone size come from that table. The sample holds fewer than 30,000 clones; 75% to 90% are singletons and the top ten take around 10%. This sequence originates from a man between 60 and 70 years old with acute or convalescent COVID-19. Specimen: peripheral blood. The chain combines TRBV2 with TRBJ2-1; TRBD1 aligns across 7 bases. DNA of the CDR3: TGTGCCAGCAGTGACCCCGGGACAGCCTTCGGCTCCTACAATGAGCAGTTCTTC. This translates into CASSDPGTAFGSYNEQFF.